This entry lists 2 T cell receptor beta chains sequenced from one sample in a study of cytomegalovirus exposure and HLA in healthy donors. Primers included in the PCR were 60 Vbeta and 13 Jbeta primers. Profiled with immunoSEQ multiplex PCR; TCRdb holds only in-frame clones, not every one. The table includes roughly 170,000 clones, roughly 80% detected once. Sequenced material: PBMCs. Receptor source: a woman aged 50 to 60 in good health and CMV-seropositive.

The gene calls are TRBV7-3 and TRBJ2-3, with a weak D call TRBD2 (5 bases). V gave up 5 bases and J gave up 4 bases, with 13 bases separating them. This CDR3 has 14 residues. CDR1 is SGHTA, CDR2 FQGTGA, per germline. The CDR3 bases are TGTGCCAGCAGCCCAGGACTCTCACCAGATACGCAGTATTTT. It specifies CASSPGLSPDTQYF.

CDR3 loop: CASSVRDRYYEQYF. In nucleotides, the CDR3 is TGTGCCAGCAGTGTCCGGGACAGATACTACGAGCAGTACTTC. V and J are TRBV6-5 and TRBJ2-5; 7 bases are shared with TRBD1. The end of the DNA is better explained by TRBJ2-7, so the J call may be wrong. Per the germline V gene, CDR1 is MNHEY and CDR2 is SVGAGI. There are 14 residues in the CDR3.